The rows below give T cell receptor beta chains drawn from one sample of a study of neoadjuvant anti-PD-1 for oral cavity cancer. Assay used: immunoSEQ multiplex PCR; TCRdb lists only in-frame clones, some missing. The sample holds thousands of clones; approximately 67% are singletons and the top ten take 3%. Sequencing used PBMCs, obtained after nivolumab (anti-PD-1) treatment. These receptors were obtained from a person aged 35-79 years with oral cavity squamous cell carcinoma. CDR3s include the opening cysteine and the closing phenylalanine or tryptophan. D genes are given only for firm matches. Clone size is shown for a subset of rows, as once, few, many or a class of expanded clone.

v_call	d_call	j_call	clone_size	cdr3_nt	cdr3_aa
TRBV7-8	-	TRBJ1-1	-	TGTGCCAGCAGCCCTAATCTGGAGAGGAGGCACACTGAAGCTTTCTTT	CASSPNLERRHTEAFF
TRBV5-1	-	TRBJ2-2	-	TGCGCCACCGGGGACGCAGACACCGGGGAGCTGTTTTTT	CATGDADTGELFF
TRBV29-1	TRBD1	TRBJ1-1	-	TGCAGCGTGGACGGGACAGGGGTTGGCACTGAAGCTTTCTTT	CSVDGTGVGTEAFF
TRBV19	-	TRBJ1-1	-	TGTGCCAGTAGCAGCGATTGGGGAACTTCTGAAGCTTTCTTT	CASSSDWGTSEAFF
TRBV5-1	TRBD2	TRBJ2-3	-	TGCGCCAGCAGCCCGGGAGGAATGACTAGCACAGATACGCAGTATTTT	CASSPGGMTSTDTQYF
TRBV10-3	-	TRBJ2-2	-	TGTGCCGTGGGGCAGCCGAGGGACACCGGGGAGCTGTTTTTT	CAVGQPRDTGELFF
TRBV6-4	TRBD2	TRBJ2-1	-	TGTGCCAGCAGTGACTCAGGGGAGGGCAATGAGCAGTTCTTC	CASSDSGEGNEQFF
TRBV15	TRBD1	TRBJ1-4	-	TGTGCCACCAGCAGAACGAGACAGGGAGGTGAAAAACTGTTTTTT	CATSRTRQGGEKLFF
TRBV18	TRBD1	TRBJ1-6	-	TGTGCCAGCTCGCCCGGGACAGGGTACAATTCACCCCTCCACTTT	CASSPGTGYNSPLHF
TRBV27	-	TRBJ1-2	-	TGTGCCAGCAGGCCCGTTTTGGGGGCCGATGGCTACACCTTC	CASRPVLGADGYTF
TRBV6-5	TRBD2	TRBJ2-7	-	TGTGCCAGCACGTGGGAGCGGGGGGGCGTTTACGAGCAGTACTTC	CASTWERGGVYEQYF
TRBV9	TRBD1	TRBJ2-5	-	TGTGCCAGCAGCGTTGGACAGGGGGCTCGAGAGACCCAGTACTTC	CASSVGQGARETQYF
TRBV4-3	-	TRBJ2-2	-	TGCGCCAGCAGCCAAGACCACGGTCGTACCGGGGAGCTGTTTTTT	CASSQDHGRTGELFF
TRBV5-1	TRBD2	TRBJ2-5	-	TGCGCCAGCAGCGCCTTACTAGCGGGGCAAGAGACCCAGTACTTC	CASSALLAGQETQYF
TRBV4-3	-	TRBJ2-1	few	TGCGCCAGCAGCCAATCCTCCTTCTGGGGTGAGCAGTTCTTC	CASSQSSFWGEQFF
TRBV19	-	TRBJ2-3	-	TGTGCCAGTAGCCAACTAGCTAGCACAGATACGCAGTATTTT	CASSQLASTDTQYF
TRBV10-2	TRBD1	TRBJ2-7	-	TGCGCCAGCAGCATACTGGGACAGACGGGCGAGCAGTACTTC	CASSILGQTGEQYF
TRBV6-1	-	TRBJ1-2	-	TGTGCCAGCAGTGACAGGATTTTCGACGGCTACACCTTC	CASSDRIFDGYTF
TRBV4-2	-	TRBJ2-1	-	TGTGCCAGCCGCGCAGCCATACAGGGTCGGGATGAGCAGTTCTTC	CASRAAIQGRDEQFF
TRBV2	TRBD1	TRBJ2-3	-	TGTGCCAGCAGTGAGAGGACAGGGCGTACGCAGTATTTT	CASSERTGRTQYF
TRBV7-7	-	TRBJ2-5	-	TGTGCCAGCAGTCAAATGGGGGAGACCCAGTACTTC	CASSQMGETQYF
TRBV19	TRBD1	TRBJ1-5	-	TGTGCCAGTAGTAGGTCGGGGACAGGGCAAGTGCCCCAGCATTTT	CASSRSGTGQVPQHF
TRBV5-1	TRBD1	TRBJ1-2	-	TGCGCCAGCAGCTTGGCTGCGACAGGGTCCAGTCGGGGCTACACCTTC	CASSLAATGSSRGYTF
TRBV4-3	-	TRBJ2-2	-	TGCGCCAGCAGCCAAGATTATATTGTGTCCCGGGAGCTGTTTTTT	CASSQDYIVSRELFF
TRBV18	-	TRBJ1-1	few	TGTGCCAGCTCACTGGATAGGGCTGTCACCAACACTGAAGCTTTCTTT	CASSLDRAVTNTEAFF
TRBV4-1	-	TRBJ1-5	few	TGCGCCAGCAGCCAAGATTTTGGGTCTGGGAATCAGCCCCAGCATTTT	CASSQDFGSGNQPQHF
TRBV28	TRBD1	TRBJ1-1	few	TGTGCCAGCAGTTCCCCCGGACAGGGGGCGCGTGCTTTCTTT	CASSSPGQGARAFF
TRBV27	-	TRBJ1-6	few	TGTGCCAGCAGTTTAAGGGCAGGGCCTAATTCACCCCTCCACTTT	CASSLRAGPNSPLHF
TRBV28	-	TRBJ1-5	-	TGTGCCAGCAGTTTTATCCTGGGCTCCAACCCCAATCAGCCCCAGCATTTT	CASSFILGSNPNQPQHF
TRBV29-1	-	TRBJ1-2	-	TGCAGCGTTGAGATCGGGATTGGCTACACCTTC	CSVEIGIGYTF
TRBV7-6	-	TRBJ1-1	-	TGTGCCAGCAGCTTACGCCCCAGCGGTGAAGCTTTCTTT	CASSLRPSGEAFF
TRBV4-3	-	TRBJ2-2	-	TGCGCCAGCAGCCAGGGTCCAGGGTCCGGGGAGCTGTTTTTT	CASSQGPGSGELFF
TRBV19	TRBD2	TRBJ2-3	-	TGTGCCAGTAGTGCAACTAGCGGGAGCACAGATACGCAGTATTTT	CASSATSGSTDTQYF
TRBV5-1	TRBD1	TRBJ2-7	-	TGCGCCAGCAGCAAAGAATCAGGGGGCGAGCAGTACTTC	CASSKESGGEQYF